One T cell receptor (beta chain) is described in this entry. The target of this receptor is not known. It has no much larger one-base neighbor in the sample; base qualities were not kept. The record originates from a study of T cells in localized non-small cell lung cancer (TCRdb year 2020). General notes on the study: T cell repertoires of more than 200 early-stage NSCLC patients were analyzed, with tumors being compared against uninvolved tumor-adjacent lungs. All 250 or so NSCLC patients in the cohort were treatment-naive and had localized lung tumors that were resected. The mean age of the NSCLC patients was about 64 years, with roughly 120 men and nearly 110 women.

The immunoSEQ Assay was used to sequence TCR beta CDR3 regions from DNA. As for the original processing: T cell density was computed as TCR beta template counts normalized to usable DNA estimated by amplifying housekeeping genes. Richness was estimated using the preseqR package, with extrapolation to 400,000 templates for PBMC samples and to 120,000 templates for tissue samples. Clonality was defined as one minus Pielou's evenness. Differential abundance testing on productive amino-acid clonotypes, with a minimum total count of 5 and an alpha of 0.1, was used to identify tissue-enriched TCRs. Repertoire overlap between compartments was quantified with the Jaccard Index and Morisita Overlap Index. GLIPH clustered TCR beta CDR3s with public tetramer-defined viral CDR3s; viral motifs required at least three viral sequences plus V-gene enrichment. TCRdb stores this immuneACCESS table with in-frame sequences only. Part of the clones is absent; in the studies checked, under half of the shortfall reflects unresolved V genes, and no reason is known for the rest. D and trimming were read from the DNA, whereas the V and J calls and clone size are those reported in that table. This sample comprises 30,000 or so clones, around 89% of them detected only once. In total, the top ten clones hold under 15% of the sample.

At diagnosis, tumor, uninvolved tumor-adjacent lung and peripheral blood were collected and then preserved as a mix of FFPE and fresh-frozen material. For TCR repertoire profiling, blood samples were analyzed in the form of peripheral blood mononuclear cells. Here is what the overall study found, with its caveats: Higher T cell density in blood was associated with longer overall survival, whereas higher clonality in adjacent lung was associated with shorter survival. Because multi-region tumor sequencing was not performed, intratumor heterogeneity could not be ruled out. Uninvolved tumor-adjacent lung showed the highest T cell clonality, higher than tumor, which suggests more focused antigenic responses in the uninvolved tumor-adjacent lung. Because of the exploratory design, TCR variables were selected using unadjusted p-values without false-discovery rate correction. Of the top 100 tumor clones, a median of approximately 60 were detected in paired uninvolved adjacent lung; approximately 30 were also among that lung's top 100.

The CDR3 covers 15 residues, taking in both the cysteine and the phenylalanine. The entry retains the CDR3 DNA only, 45 bases that are in frame from base 1. V loses 0 bases at its end and J loses 7 bases; junction bases beyond the gene matches: 6. As encoded in the germline V gene, CDR1 is SGHTA while CDR2 is FQGNSA. This sequence originates from a female donor of 60 years or more with stage III squamous cell lung carcinoma. This sample comprised peripheral blood, obtained before any cancer treatment. The chain couples TRBV7-2 to TRBJ1-2, with 9 junctional bases fitting TRBD1. The CDR3 loop reads CASSLARGQGGGYTF. The DNA reads as follows: TGTGCCAGCAGCTTAGCAAGGGGACAGGGAGGTGGCTACACCTTC.